These T cell receptor beta chains were read from a single sample in a study of shared clonotypes between healthy human individuals. Here immunoSEQ multiplex PCR was the method, and the copy in TCRdb shows in-frame clones only, minus some. This table holds approximately 440,000 clones, 75% to 80% found once. The specimen was PBMCs. These receptors originate from a woman aged 40 to 55 in good health. Some clones in this sample may be carry-over from other donors' samples. CDR3s include the opening cysteine and the closing phenylalanine or tryptophan. The D gene is left open where the match is weak. Clone size is shown for a subset of rows, as once, few, many or a class of expanded clone.

d_call,j_call,v_call,clone_size,cdr3_aa,cdr3_nt
.,TRBJ2-7,TRBV5-1,.,CASSLVGYEQYF,TGCGCCAGCAGCTTGGTAGGGTACGAGCAGTACTTC
.,TRBJ2-7,TRBV6-1,.,CASAGPYEQYF,TGTGCCAGCGCAGGGCCCTACGAGCAGTACTTC
.,TRBJ1-6,TRBV7-6,many,CASSLAGSGVESPLHF,TGTGCCAGCAGCTTAGCGGGCAGTGGGGTAGAATCACCCCTCCACTTT
.,TRBJ1-1,TRBV6-1,once,CASSEALRGSTEAFF,TGTGCCAGCAGTGAAGCGTTAAGGGGGTCGACTGAAGCTTTCTTT
TRBD1,TRBJ2-3,TRBV6-5,once,CASRDRPWTDTQYF,TGTGCCAGTCGGGACAGGCCCTGGACAGATACGCAGTATTTT
TRBD1,TRBJ2-2,TRBV7-3,once,CASSLSQGASGELFF,TGTGCCAGCAGCCTCTCACAGGGGGCGAGCGGGGAGCTGTTTTTT
.,TRBJ1-2,TRBV5-6,.,CASSPVGGYGYTF,TGTGCCAGCAGCCCCGTTGGGGGATATGGCTACACCTTC
.,TRBJ2-5,TRBV11-2,many,CASSPGPRETQYF,TGTGCCAGCAGCCCTGGCCCAAGAGAGACCCAGTACTTC
TRBD1,TRBJ2-7,TRBV5-1,.,CASSLGQGVHEQYF,TGCGCCAGCAGCTTAGGACAGGGGGTCCACGAGCAGTACTTC
.,TRBJ2-3,TRBV4-2,.,CASSQLSTDTQYF,TGTGCCAGCAGCCAATTGAGCACAGATACGCAGTATTTT
.,TRBJ2-4,TRBV7-3,.,CASSLIGTGIQYF,TGTGCCAGCAGCTTAATAGGGACGGGCATTCAGTACTTC
TRBD1,TRBJ2-3,TRBV4-1,.,CASSLKDRVSDTQYF,TGCGCCAGCAGCCTAAAGGACAGGGTGTCAGATACGCAGTATTTT
TRBD1,TRBJ2-3,TRBV11-3,.,CASSLRTGSGTDTQYF,TGTGCCAGCAGCCTCCGGACAGGGTCAGGAACAGATACGCAGTATTTT
TRBD2,TRBJ2-3,TRBV2,few,CASTRGGPTLDTQYF,TGTGCCAGCACCCGGGGAGGGCCTACTCTAGATACGCAGTATTTT
TRBD1,TRBJ2-1,TRBV29-1,few,CSVGTGGYNEQFF,TGCAGCGTTGGGACAGGGGGCTACAATGAGCAGTTCTTC
.,TRBJ1-2,TRBV14,few,CASSQGPIGGVDYGYTF,TGTGCCAGCAGCCAAGGGCCAATTGGGGGCGTGGACTATGGCTACACCTTC
TRBD1,TRBJ1-1,TRBV5-6,.,CASSLGTGPLRTEAFF,TGTGCCAGCAGCTTGGGGACAGGTCCCCTTAGAACTGAAGCTTTCTTT
TRBD2,TRBJ2-1,TRBV9,.,CASSVGGLAGVGRGNEQFF,TGTGCCAGCAGCGTAGGAGGTCTAGCGGGAGTAGGGAGGGGCAATGAGCAGTTCTTC
TRBD1,TRBJ1-4,TRBV5-8,.,CASSLVGQGATNEKLFF,TGTGCCAGCAGCCTGGTTGGACAGGGGGCAACTAATGAAAAACTGTTTTTT
TRBD1,TRBJ2-7,TRBV6-1,.,CASSDRTGGAYEQYF,TGTGCCAGCAGTGACCGGACAGGGGGGGCCTACGAGCAGTACTTC
TRBD2,TRBJ2-7,TRBV28,few,CASRPGLAGEEQYF,TGTGCCAGCAGGCCGGGACTAGCGGGAGAGGAGCAGTACTTC
.,TRBJ1-4,TRBV10-2,.,CASSEGGQANEKLFF,TGCGCCAGCAGTGAGGGGGGGCAGGCTAATGAAAAACTGTTTTTT
TRBD1,TRBJ2-6,TRBV6-1,once,CASSEATGSGANVLTF,TGTGCCAGCAGTGAAGCGACAGGGAGCGGGGCCAACGTCCTGACTTTC
TRBD2,TRBJ2-1,TRBV18,.,CASSRRTSGRAYSFEQFF,TGTGCCAGCTCACGTCGAACTAGCGGGAGGGCATATAGCTTTGAGCAGTTCTTC